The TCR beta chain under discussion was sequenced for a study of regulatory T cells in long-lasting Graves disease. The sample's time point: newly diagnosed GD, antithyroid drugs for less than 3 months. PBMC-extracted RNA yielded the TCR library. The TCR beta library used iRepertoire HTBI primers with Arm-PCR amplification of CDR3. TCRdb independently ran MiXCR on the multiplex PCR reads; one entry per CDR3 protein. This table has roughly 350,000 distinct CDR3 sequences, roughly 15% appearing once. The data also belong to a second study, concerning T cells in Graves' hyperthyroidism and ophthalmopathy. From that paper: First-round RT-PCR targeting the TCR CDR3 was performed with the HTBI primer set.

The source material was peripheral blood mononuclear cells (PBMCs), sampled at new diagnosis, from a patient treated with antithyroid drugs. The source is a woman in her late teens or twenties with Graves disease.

In DNA, the CDR3 is TGCAGTGCTAGCGCGGGAGGTGTCGCAGATACGCAGTATTTT. Translating it yields CSASAGGVADTQYF. The chain links TRBV20-1 to TRBJ2-3; 8 bases agree with TRBD2. The CDR3 totals 14 residues. The germline CDR1 and CDR2 sequences are DFQATT and SNEGSKA (reference sequence). The J segment lost 4 bases and the V segment lost 3 bases, leaving 6 bases of the junction unmatched.